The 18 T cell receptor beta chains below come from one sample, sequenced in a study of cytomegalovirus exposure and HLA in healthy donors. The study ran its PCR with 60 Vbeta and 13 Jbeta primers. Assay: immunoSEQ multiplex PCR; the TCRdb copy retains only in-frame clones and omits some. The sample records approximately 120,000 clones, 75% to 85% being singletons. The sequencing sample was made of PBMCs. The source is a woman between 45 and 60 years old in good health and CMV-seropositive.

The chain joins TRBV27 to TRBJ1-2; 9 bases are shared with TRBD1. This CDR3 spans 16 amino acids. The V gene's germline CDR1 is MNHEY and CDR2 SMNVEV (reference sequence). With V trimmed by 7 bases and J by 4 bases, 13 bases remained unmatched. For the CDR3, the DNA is TGTGCCAGCAACATACCCCCACAGGGGGCATTCTATGGCTACACCTTC. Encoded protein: CASNIPPQGAFYGYTF.

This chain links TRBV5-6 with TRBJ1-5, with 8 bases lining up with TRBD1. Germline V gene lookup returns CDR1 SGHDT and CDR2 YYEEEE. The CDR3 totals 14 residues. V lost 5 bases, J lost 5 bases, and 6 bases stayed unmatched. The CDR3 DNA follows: TGTGCCAGCAGAAGGACAGGGATGGATCAGCCCCAGCATTTT. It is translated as CASRRTGMDQPQHF.

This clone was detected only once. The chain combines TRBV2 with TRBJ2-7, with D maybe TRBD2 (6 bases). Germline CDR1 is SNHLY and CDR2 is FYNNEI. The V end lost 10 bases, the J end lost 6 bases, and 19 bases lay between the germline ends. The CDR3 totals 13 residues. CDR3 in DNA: TGTGCCACCATTCGCTCGTGGGACTCCGAGCAGTACTTC. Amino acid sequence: CATIRSWDSEQYF. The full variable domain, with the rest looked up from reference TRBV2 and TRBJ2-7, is EPEVTQTPSHQVTQMGQEVILRCVPISNHLYFYWYRQILGQKVEFLVSFYNNEISEKSEIFDDQFSVERPDGSNFTLKIRSTKLEDSAMYFCATIRSWDSEQYFGPGTRLTVT.

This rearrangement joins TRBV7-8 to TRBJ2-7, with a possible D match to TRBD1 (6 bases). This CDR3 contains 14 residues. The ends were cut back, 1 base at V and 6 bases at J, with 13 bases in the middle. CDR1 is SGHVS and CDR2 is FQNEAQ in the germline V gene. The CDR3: CASSLGTGSSEQYF. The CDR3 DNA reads TGTGCCAGCAGCTTAGGTACAGGGTCGAGCGAGCAGTACTTC. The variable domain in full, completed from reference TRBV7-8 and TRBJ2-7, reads GAGVSQSPRYKVAKRGQDVALRCDPISGHVSLFWYQQALGQGPEFLTYFQNEAQLDKSGLPSDRFFAERPEGSVSTLKIQRTQQEDSAVYLCASSLGTGSSEQYFGPGTRLTVT.

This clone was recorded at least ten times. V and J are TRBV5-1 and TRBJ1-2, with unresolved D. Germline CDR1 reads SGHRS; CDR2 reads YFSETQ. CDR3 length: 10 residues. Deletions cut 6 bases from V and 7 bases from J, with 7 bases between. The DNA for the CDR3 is TGCGCCAGCACCGTCGGTGGCTACACCTTC. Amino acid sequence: CASTVGGYTF. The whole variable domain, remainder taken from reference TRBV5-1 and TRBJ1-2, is KAGVTQTPRYLIKTRGQQVTLSCSPISGHRSVSWYQQTPGQGLQFLFEYFSETQRNKGNFPGRFSGRQFSNSRSEMNVSTLELGDSALYLCASTVGGYTFGSGTRLTVV.

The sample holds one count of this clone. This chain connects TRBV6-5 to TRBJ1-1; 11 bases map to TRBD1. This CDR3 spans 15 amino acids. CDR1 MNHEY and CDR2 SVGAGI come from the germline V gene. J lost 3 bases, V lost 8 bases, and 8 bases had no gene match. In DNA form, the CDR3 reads TGTGCCAGCTTTGGGGGGACAGGGGGGTACACTGAAGCTTTCTTT. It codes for CASFGGTGGYTEAFF.

CDR3 bases: TGTGCCAGCAGGACCACCGGGACTCGCCATTACTACGAGCAGTACTTC. This encodes CASRTTGTRHYYEQYF. V usage is TRBV6-6 and J usage is TRBJ2-7; D may be TRBD2 (6 bases). With 6 bases removed from V and 3 bases from J, the gap between germline ends came to 21 bases. There are 16 residues in the CDR3. Germline-derived CDR1 and CDR2 are MNHNY and SVGAGI (reference sequence).

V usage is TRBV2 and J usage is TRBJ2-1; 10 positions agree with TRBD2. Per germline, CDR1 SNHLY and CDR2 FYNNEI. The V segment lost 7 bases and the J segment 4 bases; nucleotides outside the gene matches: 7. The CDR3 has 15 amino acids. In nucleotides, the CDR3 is TGTGCCAGCAAGAGGGGACTAGCGACTTACAATGAGCAGTTCTTC. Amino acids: CASKRGLATYNEQFF.

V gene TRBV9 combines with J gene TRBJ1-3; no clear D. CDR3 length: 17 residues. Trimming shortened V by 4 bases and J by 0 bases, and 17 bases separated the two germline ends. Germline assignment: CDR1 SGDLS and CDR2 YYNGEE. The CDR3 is CASSPSVILISGNTIYF. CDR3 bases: TGTGCCAGCAGCCCGTCGGTTATTCTGATCTCTGGAAACACCATATATTTT. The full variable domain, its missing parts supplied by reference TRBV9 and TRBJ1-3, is DSGVTQTPKHLITATGQRVTLRCSPRSGDLSVYWYQQSLDQGLQFLIQYYNGEERAKGNILERFSAQQFPDLHSELNLSSLELGDSALYFCASSPSVILISGNTIYFGEGSWLTVV.

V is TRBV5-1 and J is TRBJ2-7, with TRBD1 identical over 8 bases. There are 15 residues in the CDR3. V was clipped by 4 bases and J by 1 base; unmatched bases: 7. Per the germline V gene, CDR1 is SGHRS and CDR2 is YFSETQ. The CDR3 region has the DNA TGCGCCAGCAGCCGCGGGGACAGGAGTTCCTACGAGCAGTACTTC. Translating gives CASSRGDRSSYEQYF.

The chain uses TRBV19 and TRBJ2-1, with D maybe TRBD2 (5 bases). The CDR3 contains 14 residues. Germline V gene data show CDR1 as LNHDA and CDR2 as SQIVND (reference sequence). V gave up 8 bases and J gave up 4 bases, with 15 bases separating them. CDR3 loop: CASQEERGYNEQFF. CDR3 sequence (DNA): TGTGCCAGTCAGGAGGAGAGAGGTTACAATGAGCAGTTCTTC.

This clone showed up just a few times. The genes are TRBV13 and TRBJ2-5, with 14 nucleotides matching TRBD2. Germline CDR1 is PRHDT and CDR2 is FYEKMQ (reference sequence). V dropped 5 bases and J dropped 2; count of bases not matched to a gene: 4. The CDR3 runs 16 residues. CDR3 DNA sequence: TGTGCCAGCAGCCCGAGACTAGCGGGAGGGCAAGAGACCCAGTACTTC. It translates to CASSPRLAGGQETQYF.

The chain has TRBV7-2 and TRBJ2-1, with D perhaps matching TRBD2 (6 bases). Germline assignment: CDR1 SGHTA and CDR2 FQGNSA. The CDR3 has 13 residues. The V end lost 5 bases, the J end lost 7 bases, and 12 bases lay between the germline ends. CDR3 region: CASSRRGRNEQFF. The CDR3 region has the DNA TGTGCCAGCAGCCGGAGGGGAAGGAATGAGCAGTTCTTC.

The CDR3 DNA reads TGCAGCGCCCAGGGACTAGCGGGGGGACTCAATGAGCAGTTCTTC. It is translated as CSAQGLAGGLNEQFF. The rearrangement uses TRBV29-1 and TRBJ2-1; TRBD2 matches 15 bases. This CDR3 is built from 15 residues. Trimming took 7 bases from V and 6 from J; bases not matched to a gene: 7. Germline V lookup: CDR1 SQVTM, CDR2 ANQGSEA.

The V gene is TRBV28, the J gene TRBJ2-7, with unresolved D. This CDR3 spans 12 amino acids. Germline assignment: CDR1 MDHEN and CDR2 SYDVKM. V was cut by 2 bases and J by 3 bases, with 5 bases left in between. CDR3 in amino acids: CASSLAGYEQYF. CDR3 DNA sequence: TGTGCCAGCAGTTTAGCCGGCTACGAGCAGTACTTC. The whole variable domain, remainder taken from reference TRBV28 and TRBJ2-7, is DVKVTQSSRYLVKRTGEKVFLECVQDMDHENMFWYRQDPGLGLRLIYFSYDVKMKEKGDIPEGYSVSREKKERFSLILESASTNQTSMYLCASSLAGYEQYFGPGTRLTVT.

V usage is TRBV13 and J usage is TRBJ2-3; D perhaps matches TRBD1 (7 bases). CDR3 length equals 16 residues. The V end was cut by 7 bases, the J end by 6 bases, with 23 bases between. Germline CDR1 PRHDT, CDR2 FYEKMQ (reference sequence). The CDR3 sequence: CASTRRAGGLGDTQYF. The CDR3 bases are TGTGCCAGCACCCGGAGGGCAGGGGGACTGGGGGATACGCAGTATTTT.

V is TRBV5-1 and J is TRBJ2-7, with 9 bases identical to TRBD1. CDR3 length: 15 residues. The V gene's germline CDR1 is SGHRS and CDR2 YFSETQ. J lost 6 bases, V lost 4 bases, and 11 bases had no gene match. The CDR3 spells CASSLGDRDTGEQYF. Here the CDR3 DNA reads TGCGCCAGCAGCCTCGGGGACAGGGACACGGGCGAGCAGTACTTC.

The CDR3 region has the DNA TGTGCCAGCAGCGTAATATCGGGTAACACTGAAGCTTTCTTT. This translates into CASSVISGNTEAFF. The chain is built from TRBV7-8 and TRBJ1-1; D is unresolved. Deletions cut 5 bases from V and 2 bases from J, with 12 bases between. CDR1 is SGHVS and CDR2 is FQNEAQ in the germline V gene. The CDR3 loop spans 14 amino acids.